A single sample is the source of the 16 T cell receptor beta chains below, sequenced in a study of CD8 T cells in ankylosing spondylitis. Findings of the study overall: Seemingly characteristic of ankylosing spondylitis blood was a TCR beta motif consisting of about 8 highly homologous variants.

TCRdb processed the 5' RACE reads anew with MiXCR; each CDR3 protein has one entry. There are some 85,000 distinct CDR3 sequences in the sample; more than 8.5% occur only once, and about a third lies in the top ten. Antigens of these TCRs are unknown. Specimen: blood, either unsorted or a sorted T cell fraction (not recorded which). The receptors originated from a male donor with ankylosing spondylitis.

In its sample, this clonotype was seen a few times. V usage is TRBV27 and J usage is TRBJ2-7; D perhaps matches TRBD2 (6 bases). V lost 0 bases, J lost 3 bases, and 18 bases lay in between. This CDR3 contains 17 residues. Germline V gene data show CDR1 as MNHEY and CDR2 as SMNVEV (reference sequence). The CDR3 loop is CASSLSPSWGEDYEQYF. The CDR3, as DNA: TGTGCCAGCAGTTTATCGCCCTCTTGGGGGGAGGACTACGAGCAGTACTTC.

The V and J genes are TRBV29-1 and TRBJ2-1; 10 bases fit TRBD1. CDR3 length equals 16 residues. The J segment lost 2 bases and the V segment lost 7 bases, leaving 11 bases of the junction unmatched. The germline CDR1 and CDR2 sequences are SQVTM and ANQGSEA. In nucleotides, the CDR3 is TGCAGCGCTGCCCAGGTGGGGACAGGGGCCTACAATGAGCAGTTCTTC. Its translation is CSAAQVGTGAYNEQFF.

This clonotype has ten or more counts. This chain connects TRBV4-2 to TRBJ1-2; 8 nucleotides agree with TRBD1. The CDR3 loop spans 16 amino acids. Germline V gives CDR1 LGHNA, CDR2 YNFKEQ. Trimming cost V 4 bases and J 4 bases; bases outside gene matches: 11. The CDR3 reads CASSPAQGAEGYGYTF. The CDR3 region has the DNA TGTGCCAGCAGCCCCGCCCAGGGGGCTGAGGGCTATGGCTACACCTTC.

This chain connects TRBV29-1 to TRBJ2-5; D might be TRBD1 or TRBD2, each matching 6 bases. V gave up 0 bases and J gave up 6 bases, with 11 bases separating them. The CDR3 loop spans 13 amino acids. The germline V gene has CDR1 SQVTM and CDR2 ANQGSEA. The CDR3 nucleotides read TGCAGCGTTGAAGATGGGGGCGGGAAGACCCAGTACTTC. It codes for CSVEDGGGKTQYF.

This clonotype has ten or more counts. The chain is built from TRBV20-1 and TRBJ1-2, with D unclear. The CDR3 spans 14 residues. Trimming took 1 base from V and 8 from J, leaving 17 bases between them. Germline V gene data show CDR1 as DFQATT and CDR2 as SNEGSKA (reference sequence). In nucleotides, the CDR3 is TGCAGTGCTAGAGTAACCTTCGTAGTGGGGGGCTACACCTTC. Residues: CSARVTFVVGGYTF.

This clonotype occurred many times. V gene TRBV5-6 combines with J gene TRBJ2-5; a possible D gene is TRBD2 (6 bases). The CDR3 is made up of 16 amino acids. Trimming stripped 4 bases from V and 2 bases from J, with 18 bases between. CDR1 is SGHDT and CDR2 is YYEEEE in the germline V gene. The CDR3 spells CASSPGLVAYQETQYF. The CDR3, as DNA: TGTGCCAGCAGCCCGGGACTGGTAGCATATCAAGAGACCCAGTACTTC.

This clonotype showed up just a few times. This chain links TRBV14 with TRBJ2-1; 8 bases line up with TRBD2. This CDR3 contains 17 residues. Germline lookup yields CDR1 SGHDN and CDR2 FVKESK. The junction had 6 bases not matched to a gene; V was cut back by 0 bases and J by 2 bases. The CDR3 reads CASSQDATSGPYNEQFF. The CDR3 nucleotides read TGTGCCAGCAGCCAAGATGCCACTAGCGGTCCCTACAATGAGCAGTTCTTC.

This clonotype has a count of ten or more. CDR3 sequence reads: CASSYSVGRRDTQYF. Written as DNA, the CDR3 is TGTGCCAGCAGTTACTCGGTGGGCCGGCGGGATACGCAGTATTTT. This chain connects TRBV6-5 to TRBJ2-3; D is unresolved. Trimming left V 0 bases short and J 6 bases short, with 13 bases between. CDR3 size: 15 residues. Germline-derived CDR1 and CDR2 are MNHEY and SVGAGI.

The chain is built from TRBV20-1 and TRBJ2-1; D unclear. This CDR3 is built from 14 residues. Looked up from germline, CDR1 is DFQATT and CDR2 is SNEGSKA (reference sequence). Trimming cost V 4 bases and J 6 bases, with 16 bases left between them. The CDR3 is CSAISSGVGNEQFF. The DNA for the CDR3 is TGCAGTGCTATTTCTAGTGGGGTTGGCAATGAGCAGTTCTTC.

The table lists this clonotype with many counts. The rearrangement uses TRBV5-6 and TRBJ1-5; D unclear. The CDR3 has 16 amino acids. Germline CDR1 reads SGHDT; CDR2 reads YYEEEE. V dropped 0 bases and J dropped 0 bases, with 10 bases sitting between them. The CDR3 DNA is TGTGCCAGCAGCTTGGCGGCCGGGTATAGCAATCAGCCCCAGCATTTT. Protein: CASSLAAGYSNQPQHF.

This chain uses TRBV7-9 with TRBJ1-1; no definite D call. The CDR3 sequence is 12 residues long. CDR1 and CDR2 from the germline V gene are SEHNR and FQNEAQ (reference sequence). V lost 4 bases to trimming and J lost 5 bases, with 8 bases between them. The CDR3, as DNA: TGTGCCAGCAGCTCTTTACGGACTGAAGCTTTCTTT. This gives the protein CASSSLRTEAFF. The full variable domain, rest sourced from reference TRBV7-9 and TRBJ1-1, is DTGVSQNPRHKITKRGQNVTFRCDPISEHNRLYWYRQTLGQGPEFLTYFQNEAQLEKSRLLSDRFSAERPKGSFSTLEIQRTEQGDSAMYLCASSSLRTEAFFGQGTRLTVV.

This clonotype was counted many times. The genes are TRBV29-1 and TRBJ2-1; TRBD2 matches 13 bases. The CDR3 totals 18 residues. Germline trimming cut 1 base from V and 0 bases from J; bases unmatched to any gene: 6. Germline V gives CDR1 SQVTM, CDR2 ANQGSEA. The CDR3 sequence: CSVEGGTSGVSSYNEQFF. The CDR3 DNA is TGCAGCGTTGAAGGGGGGACTAGCGGGGTCAGCTCCTACAATGAGCAGTTCTTC.

The table lists this clonotype with a few counts. V gene TRBV25-1 combines with J gene TRBJ1-1; D possibly corresponds to TRBD1 (5 bases). The CDR3 length is 13 residues. Germline loops: CDR1 MGHDK, CDR2 SYGVNS. Trimming pared 1 base from V and 5 bases from J, leaving 8 bases between. The CDR3 spells CASSEWGGTEAFF. The CDR3 nucleotides read TGTGCCAGCAGTGAATGGGGGGGGACTGAAGCTTTCTTT.

This clonotype was seen ten or more times. V gene TRBV18 combines with J gene TRBJ2-2; D not certain. This CDR3 has 11 residues. CDR1 and CDR2 from the germline V gene are KGHSH and LQKENI. V lost 5 bases, J lost 3 bases, and 1 base lay in between. The CDR3 sequence: CASSDTGELFF. DNA of the CDR3: TGTGCCAGCTCAGACACCGGGGAGCTGTTTTTT.

This clonotype appeared many times. For the CDR3, the DNA is TGTGCCAGCAGCCCGCCGGGTCTAGCGGGTTACAATGAGCAGTTCTTC. Encoded protein: CASSPPGLAGYNEQFF. The gene calls are TRBV7-8 and TRBJ2-1, with 8 bases identical to TRBD2. The CDR3 is 16 residues long. From germline, CDR1 is SGHVS and CDR2 FQNEAQ. V was clipped by 5 bases and J by 4 bases; unmatched bases: 10.

This clonotype was counted only a few times. The gene calls are TRBV9 and TRBJ1-1, with D unresolved. CDR1 is SGDLS, CDR2 YYNGEE, per germline. The germline V and J ends were trimmed by 3 bases and 5 bases, with 11 bases remaining between them. CDR3 length equals 13 residues. CDR3 region: CASSGGGKTEAFF. CDR3 nucleotide sequence: TGTGCCAGCAGCGGTGGTGGGAAAACTGAAGCTTTCTTT.